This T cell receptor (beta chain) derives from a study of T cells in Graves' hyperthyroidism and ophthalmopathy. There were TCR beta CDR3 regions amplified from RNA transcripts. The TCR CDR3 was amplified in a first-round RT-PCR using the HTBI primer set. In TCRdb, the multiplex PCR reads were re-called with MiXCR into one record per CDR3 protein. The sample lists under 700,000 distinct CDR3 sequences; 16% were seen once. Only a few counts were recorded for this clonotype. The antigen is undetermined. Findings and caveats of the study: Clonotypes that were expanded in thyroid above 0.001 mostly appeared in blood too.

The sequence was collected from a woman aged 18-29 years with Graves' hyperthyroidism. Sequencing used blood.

The CDR3 loop reads CASSYAATGELFF. The CDR3 coding sequence is TGTGCCAGCAGTTATGCGGCTACCGGGGAGCTGTTTTTT. The genes are TRBV6-1 and TRBJ2-2; D is unresolved. With 5 bases removed from V and 5 bases from J, the gap between germline ends came to 9 bases. CDR1 is MNHNS, CDR2 SASEGT, per germline. CDR3 length: 13 residues.